These 10 T cell receptor beta chains originate from one sample sequenced in a study of blood T cell repertoires in COVID-19. TCRdb keeps only in-frame clones here, not all; method: immunoSEQ multiplex PCR. The sample gives around 190,000 clones, around 80% of which show up once; around 16% is in the top ten. Material: PBMCs or T cells enriched from blood (not recorded which). These receptors were collected from a woman aged 45 to 65 with acute COVID-19.

This clone was recorded many times. This chain links TRBV4-2 with TRBJ2-7; D is perhaps TRBD1 (5 bases). V was pared by 1 base and J by 2 bases, with 9 bases between. The CDR3 is 14 residues long. CDR1 LGHNA and CDR2 YNFKEQ come from the germline V gene. CDR3 protein: CASSQVGATYEQYV. The CDR3 nucleotides are TGTGCCAGCAGCCAAGTAGGGGCCACCTACGAGCAGTACGTC.

The J gene is TRBJ2-5, the V gene TRBV6-6; no clear D. V lost 2 bases to trimming and J lost 2 bases, with 15 bases between them. Germline loops: CDR1 MNHNY, CDR2 SVGAGI (reference sequence). CDR3 length: 16 amino acids. CDR3 loop: CASSYPPGYLQETQYF. As DNA, the CDR3 is TGTGCCAGCAGTTACCCACCCGGGTATTTGCAAGAGACCCAGTACTTC.

This chain links TRBV7-2 with TRBJ2-3; TRBD2 agrees at 12 bases. CDR3 length: 16 amino acids. The V gene end was trimmed by 5 bases and the J gene end by 1 base; junction bases not matched to a gene: 4. Germline values: CDR1 SGHTA, CDR2 FQGNSA. The CDR3 region is CASSKRTSGGTDTQYF. The CDR3 nucleotides are TGTGCCAGCAGCAAGAGGACTAGCGGGGGCACAGATACGCAGTATTTT. The full variable domain, completed using reference TRBV7-2 and TRBJ2-3, is GAGVSQSPSNKVTEKGKDVELRCDPISGHTALYWYRQSLGQGLEFLIYFQGNSAPDKSGLPSDRFSAERTGGSVSTLTIQRTQQEDSAVYLCASSKRTSGGTDTQYFGPGTRLTVL.

As regards this clone: Within the sample, other DNA sequences also encode this same CDR3. The V and J genes are TRBV7-2 and TRBJ1-3; D remains ambiguous. Germline values: CDR1 SGHTA, CDR2 FQGNSA. The length of the CDR3 is 15 residues. V lost 5 bases and J 0 bases, leaving 11 bases between the germline ends. The CDR3 sequence: CASSLDGSSGNTIYF. CDR3 DNA: TGTGCCAGCAGCCTAGACGGGAGCTCTGGAAACACCATATATTTT.

V is TRBV7-6 and J is TRBJ1-6; D gene uncertain. V was clipped by 0 bases and J by 6 bases, with 9 bases between them. This CDR3 comprises 15 residues. From germline, CDR1 is SGHVS and CDR2 FNYEAQ. The CDR3 sequence: CASSLAGQANSPLHF. CDR3 coding DNA: TGTGCCAGCAGCTTAGCGGGCCAGGCTAATTCACCCCTCCACTTT.

This chain links TRBV3-1 (or the pseudogene TRBV3-2) with TRBJ1-5, with 7 positions matching TRBD1. J was trimmed by 1 base and V by 6 bases; bases with no gene match: 9. Germline V CDR1 and CDR2: LGHDT, YNNKEL (reference sequence). The CDR3 has 16 amino acids. The CDR3 DNA is TGTGCCAGCAGAAGCGGACAGGACCGAAGCAATCAGCCCCAGCATTTT. Translating gives CASRSGQDRSNQPQHF.

The chain couples TRBV6-1 to TRBJ1-2, with 8 bases identical to TRBD1. V was pared by 0 bases and J by 7 bases, with 13 bases of the junction left unmatched. This CDR3 has 17 amino acids. CDR1 and CDR2 (germline): MNHNS, SASEGT. CDR3: CASSEALLTGASPGYTF. The CDR3 nucleotides are TGTGCCAGCAGTGAAGCGCTTTTGACAGGGGCATCCCCTGGCTACACCTTC.

The chain couples TRBV7-2 to TRBJ1-3; 8 bases fit TRBD1. The J segment lost 3 bases and the V segment lost 5 bases, leaving 6 bases of the junction unmatched. Germline-derived CDR1 and CDR2 are SGHTA and FQGNSA. This CDR3 has 15 amino acids. CDR3 residues: CASSIPGGNGNTIYF. The CDR3 DNA reads TGTGCCAGCAGCATACCAGGGGGCAATGGAAACACCATATATTTT.

The genes are TRBV28 and TRBJ2-6; 7 bases match TRBD1. The germline CDR1 and CDR2 sequences are MDHEN and SYDVKM. J lost 0 bases, V lost 5 bases, and 13 bases had no gene match. This CDR3 has 19 amino acids. CDR3 coding DNA: TGTGCCAGCAGTCGAACGACCGGGACAGCCTTCTCTGGGGCCAACGTCCTGACTTTC. It encodes CASSRTTGTAFSGANVLTF.

The gene calls are TRBV11-2 and TRBJ1-5; TRBD1 is a possible D gene (5 bases). The CDR3 has 17 residues. CDR1 and CDR2 (germline): SGHAT, FQNNGV. Trimming stripped 5 bases from V and 2 bases from J, with 19 bases between. Written as DNA, the CDR3 is TGTGCCAGCAGCCCCCGGTATAGTCCGGGGGGCAATCAGCCCCAGCATTTT. Translation: CASSPRYSPGGNQPQHF.